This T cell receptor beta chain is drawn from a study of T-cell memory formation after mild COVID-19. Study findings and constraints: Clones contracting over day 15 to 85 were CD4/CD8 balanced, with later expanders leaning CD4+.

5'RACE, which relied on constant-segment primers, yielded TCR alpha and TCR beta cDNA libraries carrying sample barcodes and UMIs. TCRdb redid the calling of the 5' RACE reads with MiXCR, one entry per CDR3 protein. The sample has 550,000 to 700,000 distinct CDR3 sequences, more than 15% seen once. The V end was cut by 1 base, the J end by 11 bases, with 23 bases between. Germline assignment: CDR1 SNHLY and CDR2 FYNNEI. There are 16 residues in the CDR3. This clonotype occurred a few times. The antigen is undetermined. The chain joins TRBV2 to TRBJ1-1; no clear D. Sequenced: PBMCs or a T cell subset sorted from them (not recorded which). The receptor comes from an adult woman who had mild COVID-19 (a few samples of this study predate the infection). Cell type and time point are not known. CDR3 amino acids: CASSEGSYGPLVIAFF. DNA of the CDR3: TGTGCCAGCAGTGAAGGGAGTTACGGCCCCTTGGTTATCGCTTTCTTT.